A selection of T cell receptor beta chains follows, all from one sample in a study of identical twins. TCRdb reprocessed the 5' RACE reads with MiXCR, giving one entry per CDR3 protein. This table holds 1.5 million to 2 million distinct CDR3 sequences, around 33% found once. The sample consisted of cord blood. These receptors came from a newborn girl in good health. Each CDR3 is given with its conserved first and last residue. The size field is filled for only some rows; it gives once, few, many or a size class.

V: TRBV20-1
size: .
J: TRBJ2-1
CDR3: CSARNGLAGDNEQFF

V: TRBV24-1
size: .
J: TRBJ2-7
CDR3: CAASDGRGRDKQYF

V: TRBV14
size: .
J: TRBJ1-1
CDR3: CASSQDKMNTEAFF

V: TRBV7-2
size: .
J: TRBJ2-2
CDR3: CASSLYTNTGELFF

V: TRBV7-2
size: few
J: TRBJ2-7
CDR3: CASSLFGTSGSPEQYF

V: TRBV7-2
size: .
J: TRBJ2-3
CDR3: CASSFRRLADTQYF

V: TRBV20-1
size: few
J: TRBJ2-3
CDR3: CSASPRTDTQYF

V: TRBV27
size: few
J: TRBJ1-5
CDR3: CASSLSGQGGQPQHF

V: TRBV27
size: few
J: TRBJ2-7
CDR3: CASSLSGRQGYEQYF

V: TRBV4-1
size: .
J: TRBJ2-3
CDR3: CASSQLPGLAGDTQYF

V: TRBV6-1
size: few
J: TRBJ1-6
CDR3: CASSEAHRIWGSNSPLHF

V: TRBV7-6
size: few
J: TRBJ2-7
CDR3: CASSPHRDEQYF

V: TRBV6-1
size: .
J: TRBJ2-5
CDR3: CASMEGGPWNEQYF

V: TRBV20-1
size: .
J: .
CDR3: CSARERGHSYNEQYF